The rows below give T cell receptor beta chains drawn from one sample of a study of blood T cell repertoires in COVID-19. The protocol was immunoSEQ multiplex PCR, while the TCRdb copy is restricted to in-frame clones and leaves out a portion. The data contain fewer than 200,000 clones, around 87% of them singletons. The specimen was PBMCs or T cells enriched from blood (not recorded which). These receptors all come from a woman between 35 and 50 years old in a cohort exposed to, infected with or recovered from COVID-19 (not recorded which). Both conserved end residues are part of each CDR3. D genes are given only for firm matches. For some rows the clone size is stated as once, few or many, or as a class when expanded; others skip it.

d_call j_call v_call clone_size cdr3_aa cdr3_nt
NA TRBJ1-3 TRBV13 NA CASRPGVGSGNTIYF TGTGCCAGCAGGCCAGGGGTTGGATCTGGAAACACCATATATTTT
NA TRBJ1-2 TRBV5-6 NA CASGGMAEPANYGYTF TGTGCCAGCGGAGGGATGGCGGAGCCGGCTAACTATGGCTACACCTTC
NA TRBJ2-4 TRBV19 once CASKKGNIQYF TGTGCCAGTAAAAAGGGGAACATTCAGTACTTC
TRBD2 TRBJ2-5 TRBV7-9 NA CASSFRSVAGVGETQYF TGTGCCAGCAGCTTTCGGTCGGTAGCGGGAGTCGGAGAGACCCAGTACTTC
TRBD2 TRBJ2-1 TRBV7-2 NA CASSERPGTSRFNEQFF TGTGCCAGCAGCGAGCGACCCGGGACTAGCCGATTCAATGAGCAGTTCTTC
TRBD2 TRBJ2-7 TRBV6-2/TRBV6-3 NA CASSPLNGLAGASYEQYF TGTGCCAGCAGCCCCCTAAATGGACTAGCGGGAGCATCCTACGAGCAGTACTTC
TRBD1 TRBJ2-1 TRBV19 NA CASSMVRGSYNEQFF TGTGCCAGTAGTATGGTCAGGGGGTCCTACAATGAGCAGTTCTTC
NA TRBJ2-7 TRBV10-3 once CAISEQGWGTRSSYEQYF TGTGCCATCAGTGAACAGGGGTGGGGGACTCGCAGCTCCTACGAGCAGTACTTC
TRBD1 TRBJ1-2 TRBV29-1 NA CSVAGGFRYGYTF TGCAGCGTGGCAGGGGGATTCCGCTATGGCTACACCTTC
NA TRBJ1-1 TRBV28 NA CASSLRAGANTEAFF TGTGCCAGCAGTTTACGGGCAGGGGCCAACACTGAAGCTTTCTTT
TRBD2 TRBJ2-7 TRBV20-1 NA CSASVAGYEQYF TGCAGTGCTAGTGTAGCGGGATACGAGCAGTACTTC
NA TRBJ1-2 TRBV4-2 NA CASSDRGGNYGYTF TGTGCCAGCAGCGATCGGGGTGGAAACTATGGCTACACCTTC
TRBD2 TRBJ2-3 TRBV27 NA CASSLLGLAGVVDTQYF TGTGCCAGCAGTCTACTGGGACTAGCGGGAGTAGTAGATACGCAGTATTTT
TRBD1 TRBJ1-2 TRBV19 NA CASSFQGALRDGYTF TGTGCCAGTTCCTTCCAGGGGGCGCTGAGGGATGGCTACACCTTC
TRBD1 TRBJ2-7 TRBV5-5 NA CASSLRPGTGVEQYF TGTGCCAGCAGCTTAAGACCCGGGACAGGGGTCGAGCAGTACTTC
TRBD1 TRBJ2-3 TRBV5-5 NA CASSEPGQGETDTQYF TGTGCCAGCAGCGAACCGGGACAGGGTGAGACAGATACGCAGTATTTT